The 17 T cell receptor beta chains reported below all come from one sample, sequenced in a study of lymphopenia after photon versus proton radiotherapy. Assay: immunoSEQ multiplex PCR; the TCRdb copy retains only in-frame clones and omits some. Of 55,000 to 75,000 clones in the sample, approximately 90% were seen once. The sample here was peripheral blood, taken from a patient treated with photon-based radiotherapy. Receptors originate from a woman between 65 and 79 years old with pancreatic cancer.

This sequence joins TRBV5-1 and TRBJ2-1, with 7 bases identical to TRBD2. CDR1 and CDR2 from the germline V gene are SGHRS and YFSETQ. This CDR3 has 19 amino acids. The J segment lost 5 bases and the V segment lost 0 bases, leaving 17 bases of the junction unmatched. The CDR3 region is CASSLVGIGRGGLDNEQFF. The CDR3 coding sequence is TGCGCCAGCAGCTTGGTGGGGATCGGTCGGGGAGGGCTCGACAATGAGCAGTTCTTC.

CDR3 DNA: TGTGCCAGCAGTTTATCGGAGACAGGGTTCGCTGGCTACACCTTC. The encoded protein is CASSLSETGFAGYTF. V and J are TRBV27 and TRBJ1-2, with 7 positions matching TRBD1. The germline CDR1 and CDR2 sequences are MNHEY and SMNVEV (reference sequence). With 0 bases clipped from V and 7 bases from J, the junction kept 8 bases outside the gene matches. The CDR3 covers 15 residues.

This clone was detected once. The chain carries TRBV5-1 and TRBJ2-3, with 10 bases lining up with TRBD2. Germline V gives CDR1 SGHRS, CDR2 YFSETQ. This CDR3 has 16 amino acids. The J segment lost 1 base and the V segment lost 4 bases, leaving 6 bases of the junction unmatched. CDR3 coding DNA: TGCGCCAGCAGCCACAGGACTAGCGGACGCACAGATACGCAGTATTTT. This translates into CASSHRTSGRTDTQYF.

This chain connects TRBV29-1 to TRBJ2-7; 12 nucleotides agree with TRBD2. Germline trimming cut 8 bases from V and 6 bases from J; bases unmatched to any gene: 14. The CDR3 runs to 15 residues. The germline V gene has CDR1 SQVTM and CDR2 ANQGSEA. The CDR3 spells CSHPALAGGPGEQYF. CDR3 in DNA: TGCAGCCACCCAGCCCTAGCGGGAGGGCCGGGCGAGCAGTACTTC.

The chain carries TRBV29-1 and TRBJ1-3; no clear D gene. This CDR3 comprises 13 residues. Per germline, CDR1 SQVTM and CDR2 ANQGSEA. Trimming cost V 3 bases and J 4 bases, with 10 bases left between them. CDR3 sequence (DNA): TGCAGCGTTGACACGGGCACAGGAAACACCATATATTTT. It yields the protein CSVDTGTGNTIYF.

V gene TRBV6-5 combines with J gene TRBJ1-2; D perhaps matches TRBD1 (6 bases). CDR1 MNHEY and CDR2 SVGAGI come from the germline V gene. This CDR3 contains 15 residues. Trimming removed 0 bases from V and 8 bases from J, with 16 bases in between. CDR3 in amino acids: CASSYSNLQGGGYTF. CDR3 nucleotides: TGTGCCAGCAGTTACTCGAACTTACAGGGAGGCGGCTACACCTTC.

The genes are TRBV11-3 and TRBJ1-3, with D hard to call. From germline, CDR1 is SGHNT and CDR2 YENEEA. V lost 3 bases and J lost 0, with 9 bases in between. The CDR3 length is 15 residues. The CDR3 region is CASSFGPNSGNTIYF. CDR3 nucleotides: TGTGCCAGCAGCTTCGGACCGAACTCTGGAAACACCATATATTTT.

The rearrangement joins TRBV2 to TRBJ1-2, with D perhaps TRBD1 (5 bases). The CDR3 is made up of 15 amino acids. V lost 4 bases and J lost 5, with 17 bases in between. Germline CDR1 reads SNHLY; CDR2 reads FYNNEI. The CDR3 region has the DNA TGTGCCAGCAGTGTACGGGACCTCCAGGGATATGGCTACACCTTC. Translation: CASSVRDLQGYGYTF.

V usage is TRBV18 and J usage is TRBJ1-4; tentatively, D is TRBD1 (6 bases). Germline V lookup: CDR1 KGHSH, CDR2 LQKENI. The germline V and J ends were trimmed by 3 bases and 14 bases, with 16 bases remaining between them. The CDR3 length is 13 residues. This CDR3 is CASSPEQGIFLFF. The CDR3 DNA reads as TGTGCCAGCTCACCGGAACAGGGTATTTTTCTGTTTTTT.

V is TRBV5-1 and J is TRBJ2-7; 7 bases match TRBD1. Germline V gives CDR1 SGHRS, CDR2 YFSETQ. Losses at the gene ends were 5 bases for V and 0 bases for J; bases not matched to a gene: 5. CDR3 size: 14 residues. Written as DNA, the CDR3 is TGCGCCAGCAGAACGGACAGGTTCTCCTACGAGCAGTACTTC. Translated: CASRTDRFSYEQYF.

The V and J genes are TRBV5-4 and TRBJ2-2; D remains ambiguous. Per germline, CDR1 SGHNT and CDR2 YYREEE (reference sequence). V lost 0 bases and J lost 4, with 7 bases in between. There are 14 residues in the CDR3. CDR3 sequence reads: CASSLEHSTGELFF. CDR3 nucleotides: TGTGCCAGCAGCTTGGAACATTCCACCGGGGAGCTGTTTTTT.

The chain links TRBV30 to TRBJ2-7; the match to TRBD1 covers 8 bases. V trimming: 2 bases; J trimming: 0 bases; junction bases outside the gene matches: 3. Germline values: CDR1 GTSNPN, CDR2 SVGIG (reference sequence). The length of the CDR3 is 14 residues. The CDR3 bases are TGTGCCTGGAGTAGGGGACAGGTCTCCTACGAGCAGTACTTC. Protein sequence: CAWSRGQVSYEQYF.

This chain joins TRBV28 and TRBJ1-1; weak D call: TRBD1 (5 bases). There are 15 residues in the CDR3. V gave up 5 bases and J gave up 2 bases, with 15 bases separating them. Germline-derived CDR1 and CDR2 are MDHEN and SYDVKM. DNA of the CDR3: TGTGCCAGCAGTATACCAGGGAGGCCAAACACTGAAGCTTTCTTT. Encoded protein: CASSIPGRPNTEAFF.

CDR3 amino acids: CASSQVAIYEQYF. The CDR3 DNA follows: TGTGCCAGCAGCCAAGTGGCTATCTACGAGCAGTACTTC. V gene TRBV14 combines with J gene TRBJ2-5; D unresolved. Matching the DNA end better, TRBJ2-7 makes the J call doubtful. Germline-derived CDR1 and CDR2 are SGHDN and FVKESK. The CDR3 contains 13 residues.

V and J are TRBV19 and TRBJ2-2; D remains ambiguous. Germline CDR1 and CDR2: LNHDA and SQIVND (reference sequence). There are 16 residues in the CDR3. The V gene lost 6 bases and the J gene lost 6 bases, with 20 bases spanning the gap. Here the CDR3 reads CASRRGWAEWSGELFF. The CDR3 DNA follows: TGTGCCAGTAGACGTGGGTGGGCTGAATGGTCCGGGGAGCTGTTTTTT.

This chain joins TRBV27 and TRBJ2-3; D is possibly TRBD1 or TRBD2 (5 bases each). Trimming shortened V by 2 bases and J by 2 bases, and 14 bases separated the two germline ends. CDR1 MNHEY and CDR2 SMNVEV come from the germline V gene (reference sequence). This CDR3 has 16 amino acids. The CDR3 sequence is CASSLERLGTTDTQYF. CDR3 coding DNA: TGTGCCAGCAGTTTAGAGAGATTGGGGACCACAGATACGCAGTATTTT.

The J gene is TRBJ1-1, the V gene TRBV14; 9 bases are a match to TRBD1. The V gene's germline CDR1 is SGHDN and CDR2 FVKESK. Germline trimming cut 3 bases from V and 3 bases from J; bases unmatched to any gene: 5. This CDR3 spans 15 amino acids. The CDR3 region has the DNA TGTGCCAGCAGCCAGCTAGGGACAGGGTACACTGAAGCTTTCTTT. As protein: CASSQLGTGYTEAFF.